This paragraph reports one TCR beta chain. The authors' processing: Researchers report that nucleated cell counts were estimated from reference gene primer amplification. Clones were sequenced by immunoSEQ multiplex PCR, and TCRdb holds only the in-frame ones, with some missing. That table is the source of V, J and clone size, and D and trimming were worked out from the DNA. The sample consists of 70,000 to 90,000 clones, roughly 85% of them appearing once. This entry comes from a study of blood T cell repertoires in COVID-19. Background on the study: Italy, Spain and the United States were the sources of the convalescent and acute COVID-19 samples. From T cells, B-cell-depleted T cells, or PBMCs came the material, which was cDNA or gDNA.

Germline V gene data show CDR1 as MNHEY and CDR2 as SMNVEV (reference sequence). The V and J ends lost 9 bases and 3 bases, in that order; junction bases with no gene match: 7. The CDR3 runs to 13 residues. The genes are TRBV27 and TRBJ1-1; 7 bases align to TRBD1. This TCR derives from a human donor in a cohort sampled during active COVID-19. The sample comprised peripheral blood. The CDR3, as DNA: TGTGCCAGTCGTTACAGGGGTGACACTGAAGCTTTCTTT. Translating it yields CASRYRGDTEAFF.